Listed here are 2 T cell receptor beta chains from one sample, sequenced in a study of T-cell reconstitution after alpha-beta-depleted transplantation in children. During its preparation, the TCRbeta library received unique molecular identifiers. One entry per CDR3 protein, called by TCRdb with MiXCR from the PCR reads. The repertoire holds 95,000 to 150,000 distinct CDR3 sequences, about 21% seen once, with approximately 10% in the top ten. The sample was PBMCs, mostly from graft donor cells, taken 180 days after TCRalphabeta/CD19-depleted stem cell transplant. These receptor sequences come from a male patient aged 2-10 years who had a stem cell transplant for chronic granulomatous disease, so the T cells may come from the graft donor.

This clonotype was counted many times. The CDR3 bases are TGTGCCAGCAGTCCATCCCCGCTAGGCAGTGGTGAGCAGTTCTTC. Translated, it gives CASSPSPLGSGEQFF. The rearrangement uses TRBV27 and TRBJ2-1; D remains unclear. V was pared by 5 bases and J by 9 bases, with 20 bases between. From germline, CDR1 is MNHEY and CDR2 SMNVEV (reference sequence). The CDR3 covers 15 residues.

This clonotype was seen repeatedly, ten times or more. The J gene is TRBJ2-3, the V gene TRBV12-3 or TRBV12-4; 16 bases match TRBD2. V dropped 1 base and J dropped 0; count of bases not matched to a gene: 4. This CDR3 is built from 19 residues. The CDR3 bases are TGTGCCAGCAGTTTAGGAGGGGGACTAGCGGGAGGGAGCACAGATACGCAGTATTTT. It translates to CASSLGGGLAGGSTDTQYF.